This entry features one TCR beta chain sequence. Germline CDR1 reads SGHAT; CDR2 reads FQNNGV. V lost 5 bases and J 3 bases, leaving 18 bases between the germline ends. CDR3 length: 16 amino acids. Individual cDNA molecules received unique molecular identifiers during library preparation. TCRdb independently ran MiXCR on the 5' RACE reads; one entry per CDR3 protein. The table shows 55,000 to 75,000 distinct CDR3 sequences, with 7.7% occurring only once. The sample comes from a study of early T cells in non-severe SARS-CoV-2 infection. The rearrangement links TRBV11-2 to TRBJ2-3; D is ambiguous. This receptor was identified in an adult who was a healthcare worker with PCR-confirmed SARS-CoV-2 infection or an uninfected control (not recorded which). The sequencing sample was made of whole blood. CDR3 sequence (DNA): TGTGCCAGCAGCCCCCTGCCGGGCCTCCAGACAGATACGCAGTATTTT. Encoded protein: CASSPLPGLQTDTQYF.